This T cell receptor (beta chain) originates from a study of T-cell memory formation after mild COVID-19. Study-wide findings and caveats: The finding that pre-infection memory included some responding clones suggested that cross-reactive memory joined. CD4+ clones that contracted lay mainly in CM and EM; CD8+ ones lay in EMRA.

TCRdb analysed the 5' RACE reads with MiXCR anew, one entry per CDR3 protein. The sample holds 250,000 or so distinct CDR3 sequences, roughly 17% seen once. This clonotype appeared once. Its antigen is not identified. The CDR3 contains 12 residues. V lost 3 bases and J 6 bases, leaving 6 bases between the germline ends. The receptor's source is a young man who had mild COVID-19 (a few samples of this study predate the infection). Cell type and time point are not known. Sequenced material: PBMCs or a T cell subset sorted from them (not recorded which). The rearrangement joins TRBV12-3 or TRBV12-4 to TRBJ1-5; D not resolved. The CDR3 loop reads CASSFLPQPQHF. DNA of the CDR3: TGTGCCAGCAGTTTTCTCCCTCAGCCCCAGCATTTT.